The entry below describes one TCR beta chain. Its antigen is undetermined. Via MiXCR, TCRdb re-called the reads, giving one row per CDR3 protein. The data show around 900,000 distinct CDR3 sequences, with roughly 30% seen just once and roughly 13% held by the top ten. The germline CDR1 and CDR2 sequences are MDHEN and SYDVKM. The CDR3 is 14 residues long. V gave up 3 bases and J gave up 5 bases; unmatched junction bases: 4. The source of the sample is a study of T cell repertoires in cytomegalovirus infection. The TCR sequence derives from a human donor in good health (CMV status not recorded). Some clones in this sample may be carry-over from other donors' samples. The starting material was cultured CD8+ T cells from PBMCs, obtained from culture after CMV antigen stimulation. The rearrangement joins TRBV28 to TRBJ2-5, with 9 bases identical to TRBD1. CDR3 DNA: TGTGCCAGCAGTTTGGGACAGGGTTGGGAGACCCAGTACTTC. It yields the protein CASSLGQGWETQYF.